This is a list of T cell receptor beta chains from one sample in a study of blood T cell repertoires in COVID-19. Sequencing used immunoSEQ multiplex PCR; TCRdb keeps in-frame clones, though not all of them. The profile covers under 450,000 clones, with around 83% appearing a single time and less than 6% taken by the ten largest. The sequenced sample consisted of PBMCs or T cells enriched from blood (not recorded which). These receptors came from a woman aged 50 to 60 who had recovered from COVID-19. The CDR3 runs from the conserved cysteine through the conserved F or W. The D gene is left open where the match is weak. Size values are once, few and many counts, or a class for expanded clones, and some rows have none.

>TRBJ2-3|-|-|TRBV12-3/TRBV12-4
CASRLLSDTQYF
TGTGCCAGCAGATTACTTTCGGATACGCAGTATTTT
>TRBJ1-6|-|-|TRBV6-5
CASSYGTPGPGTPLHF
TGTGCCAGCAGTTACGGGACTCCGGGGCCTGGGACACCCCTCCACTTT
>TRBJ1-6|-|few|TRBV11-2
CASSLEPWGRSPLHF
TGTGCCAGCAGCTTAGAACCCTGGGGGCGGTCACCCCTCCACTTT
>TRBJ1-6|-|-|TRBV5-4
CASSEGRGKNSPLHF
TGTGCCAGCAGCGAGGGTCGAGGAAAGAATTCACCCCTCCACTTT
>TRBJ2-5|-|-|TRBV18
CASSVMTGTAGAETQYF
TGTGCCAGCTCAGTGATGACGGGGACAGCGGGTGCGGAGACCCAGTACTTC
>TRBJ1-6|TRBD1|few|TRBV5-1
CASSFRDRGRSPLHF
TGCGCCAGCAGCTTCCGGGACAGGGGGCGTTCACCCCTCCACTTT
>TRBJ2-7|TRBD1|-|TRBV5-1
CASSSGQGAYEQYF
TGCGCCAGCAGCTCTGGACAGGGGGCTTACGAGCAGTACTTC
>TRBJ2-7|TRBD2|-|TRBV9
CASSFGLAEPYEQYF
TGTGCCAGCAGCTTTGGACTAGCTGAACCCTACGAGCAGTACTTC
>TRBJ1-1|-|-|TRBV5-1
CASSLEVGANTEAFF
TGCGCCAGCAGCTTGGAGGTTGGGGCGAACACTGAAGCTTTCTTT
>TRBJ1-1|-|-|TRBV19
CASSISGVAGEAFF
TGTGCCAGTAGTATAAGCGGAGTCGCGGGTGAAGCTTTCTTT
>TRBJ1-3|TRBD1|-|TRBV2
CASREQQGASGNTIYF
TGTGCCAGCAGGGAACAACAGGGGGCGAGTGGAAACACCATATATTTT
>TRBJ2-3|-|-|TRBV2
CASANSKAQYF
TGTGCCAGCGCCAACTCAAAAGCGCAGTATTTT
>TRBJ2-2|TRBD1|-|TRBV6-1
CASSPQGANTGELFF
TGTGCCAGCAGTCCACAGGGGGCGAATACCGGGGAGCTGTTTTTT
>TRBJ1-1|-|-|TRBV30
CAWSGVFAEAFF
TGTGCCTGGAGCGGGGTTTTCGCTGAAGCTTTCTTT
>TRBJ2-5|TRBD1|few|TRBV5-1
CASSPQGARETQYF
TGCGCCAGCAGCCCTCAGGGGGCCCGGGAGACCCAGTACTTC
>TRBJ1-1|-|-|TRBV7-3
CASSLSRDTEAFF
TGTGCCAGCAGCTTAAGCAGGGACACTGAAGCTTTCTTT
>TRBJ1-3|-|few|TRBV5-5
CASSLPRGGNTIYF
TGTGCCAGCAGCTTGCCTAGGGGTGGAAACACCATATATTTT
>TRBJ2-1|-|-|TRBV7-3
CASSPATNNEQFF
TGTGCCAGCAGCCCTGCTACCAACAATGAGCAGTTCTTC
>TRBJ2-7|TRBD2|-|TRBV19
CASSMWGGQGSSYEQYF
TGTGCCAGTAGTATGTGGGGAGGGCAGGGAAGCTCCTACGAGCAGTACTTC
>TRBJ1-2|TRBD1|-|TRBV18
CASSPGQPRYGYTF
TGTGCCAGCTCACCGGGACAGCCCCGCTATGGCTACACCTTC
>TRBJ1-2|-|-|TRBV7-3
CASSPGRGNYGYTF
TGTGCCAGCAGCCCCGGGAGGGGTAACTATGGCTACACCTTC
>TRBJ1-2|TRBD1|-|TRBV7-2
CASSSRQGRYGYTF
TGTGCCAGCAGCTCAAGACAGGGTCGCTATGGCTACACCTTC
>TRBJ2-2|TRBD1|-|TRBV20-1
CSASSATGPTGELFF
TGCAGTGCTAGTTCCGCGACAGGGCCCACCGGGGAGCTGTTTTTT
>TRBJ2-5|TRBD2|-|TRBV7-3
CASSPTTSGKVETQYF
TGTGCCAGCAGCCCTACGACTAGCGGGAAGGTGGAGACCCAGTACTTC
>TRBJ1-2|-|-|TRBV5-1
CASSWHQGLDYGYTF
TGCGCCAGCAGCTGGCACCAGGGTCTTGACTATGGCTACACCTTC
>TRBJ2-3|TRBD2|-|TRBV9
CASSLTSGRQDTQYF
TGTGCCAGCAGCCTGACTAGCGGGAGACAAGATACGCAGTATTTT
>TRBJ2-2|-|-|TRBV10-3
CAISDRDTGELFF
TGTGCCATCAGTGATCGGGACACCGGGGAGCTGTTTTTT
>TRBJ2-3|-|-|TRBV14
CASSRGYGVTQYF
TGTGCCAGCAGCAGGGGGTATGGTGTTACGCAGTATTTT
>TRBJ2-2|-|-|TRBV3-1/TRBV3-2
CASSQVEGAGELFF
TGTGCCAGCAGCCAAGTTGAGGGGGCCGGGGAGCTGTTTTTT
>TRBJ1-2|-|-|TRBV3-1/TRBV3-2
CASSQVQAGGYTF
TGTGCCAGCAGCCAAGTACAGGCAGGTGGCTACACCTTC
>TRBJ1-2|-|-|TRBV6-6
CASSRRDDYGYTF
TGTGCCAGCAGTCGCAGGGATGACTATGGCTACACCTTC
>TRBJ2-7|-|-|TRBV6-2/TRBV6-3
CASSYGQAFYEQYF
TGTGCCAGCAGTTACGGGCAGGCATTCTACGAGCAGTACTTC
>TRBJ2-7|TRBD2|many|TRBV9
CASSVGEGTRRERQYF
TGTGCCAGCAGCGTAGGGGAGGGGACTCGTCGAGAGCGGCAGTACTTC
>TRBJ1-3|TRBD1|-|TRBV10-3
CAISTGGSGNTIYF
TGTGCCATCAGTACAGGGGGTTCTGGAAACACCATATATTTT
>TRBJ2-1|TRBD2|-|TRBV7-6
CASSLVNLAGGYNEQFF
TGTGCCAGCAGCTTAGTGAATCTAGCGGGGGGGTACAATGAGCAGTTCTTC
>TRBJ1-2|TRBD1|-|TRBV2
CASRVTGVRGYTF
TGTGCCAGCAGAGTGACAGGGGTTAGAGGCTACACCTTC
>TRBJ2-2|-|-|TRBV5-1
CASRVRGIQNTGELFF
TGCGCCAGCAGGGTGAGGGGGATCCAGAACACCGGGGAGCTGTTTTTT
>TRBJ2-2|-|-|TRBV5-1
CASSLGQASGELFF
TGCGCCAGCAGCTTGGGACAGGCATCCGGGGAGCTGTTTTTT
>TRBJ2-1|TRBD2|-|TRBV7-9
CASSLVASGKNNEQFF
TGTGCCAGCAGCTTAGTTGCTAGCGGAAAAAACAATGAGCAGTTCTTC
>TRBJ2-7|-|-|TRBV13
CASSRGGEGGPEQYF
TGTGCCAGCAGCCGAGGGGGGGAGGGCGGTCCCGAGCAGTACTTC